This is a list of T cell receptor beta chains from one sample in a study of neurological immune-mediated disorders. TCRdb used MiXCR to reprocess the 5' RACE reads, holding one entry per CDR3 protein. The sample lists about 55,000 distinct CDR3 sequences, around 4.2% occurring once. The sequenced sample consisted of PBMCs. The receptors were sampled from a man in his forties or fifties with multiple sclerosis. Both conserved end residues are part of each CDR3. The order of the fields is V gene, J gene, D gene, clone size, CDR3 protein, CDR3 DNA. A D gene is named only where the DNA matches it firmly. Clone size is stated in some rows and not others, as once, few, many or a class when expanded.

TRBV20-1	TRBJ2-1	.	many	CSAPDGSSYNEQFF	TGCAGTGCTCCGGACGGGAGCTCCTACAATGAGCAGTTCTTC
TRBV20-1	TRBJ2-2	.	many	CSARDPTRSGTGELFF	TGCAGTGCTAGAGACCCCACCCGGAGTGGGACCGGGGAGCTGTTTTTT
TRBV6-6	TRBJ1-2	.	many	CASSLGTQDYTF	TGTGCCAGCAGTTTAGGGACCCAGGACTACACCTTC
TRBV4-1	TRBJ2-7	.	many	CASSRATGGGFYEQYF	TGCGCCAGCAGCCGAGCGACAGGTGGGGGATTCTACGAGCAGTACTTC
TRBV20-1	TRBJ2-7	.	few	CSAREFVRQAPSEQYF	TGCAGTGCTAGGGAATTCGTTAGACAGGCACCTTCCGAGCAGTACTTC
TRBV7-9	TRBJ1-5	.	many	CASRQDGANQPQHF	TGTGCCAGCAGACAAGACGGTGCCAATCAGCCCCAGCATTTT
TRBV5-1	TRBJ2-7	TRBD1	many	CASSTGQGAGEQYF	TGCGCCAGCAGCACCGGACAGGGGGCCGGCGAGCAGTACTTC
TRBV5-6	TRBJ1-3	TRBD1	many	CASSRITGGAPGNTIYF	TGTGCCAGCAGCCGGATTACAGGGGGCGCCCCTGGAAACACCATATATTTT
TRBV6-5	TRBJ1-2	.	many	CASTFRGGNYGYTF	TGTGCCAGCACCTTCCGGGGGGGCAACTATGGCTACACCTTC
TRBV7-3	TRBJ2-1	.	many	CASSPAGLSNEQFF	TGTGCCAGCAGCCCCGCGGGACTGAGCAATGAGCAGTTCTTC
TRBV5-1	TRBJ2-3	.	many	CASSFSTGLTDTQYF	TGCGCCAGCAGCTTTTCTACCGGCCTCACAGATACGCAGTATTTT
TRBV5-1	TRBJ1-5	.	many	CASSLDYSNQPQHF	TGCGCCAGCAGCTTGGACTATAGCAATCAGCCCCAGCATTTT
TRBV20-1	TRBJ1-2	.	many	CSANRGPDYGYTF	TGCAGTGCTAACCGTGGACCGGACTATGGCTACACCTTC
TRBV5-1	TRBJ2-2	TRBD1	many	CASSIGQGGGELFF	TGCGCCAGCAGCATAGGACAGGGAGGCGGGGAGCTGTTTTTT
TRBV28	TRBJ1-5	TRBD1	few	CASSRQGADNSNQPQNF	TGTGCCAGCAGTCGACAGGGGGCCGACAATAGCAATCAGCCCCAGAATTTT
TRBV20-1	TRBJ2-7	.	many	CSARAFGSTYEQYF	TGCAGTGCTAGAGCCTTCGGTTCGACCTACGAGCAGTACTTC
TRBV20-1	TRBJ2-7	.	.	CSAPERTYEQYF	TGCAGTGCTCCCGAAAGGACCTACGAGCAGTACTTC
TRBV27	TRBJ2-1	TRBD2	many	CASSLRLAEINEQFF	TGTGCCAGCAGCCTCCGGCTAGCGGAGATCAATGAGCAGTTCTTC
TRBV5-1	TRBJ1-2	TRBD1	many	CASSTDRGGYTF	TGCGCCAGCAGCACGGACAGGGGCGGCTACACCTTC
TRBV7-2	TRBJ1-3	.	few	CASSLEGGSGNTIYF	TGTGCCAGCAGCTTAGAGGGGGGGTCTGGAAACACCATATATTTT
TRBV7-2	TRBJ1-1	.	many	CASSSTSVNTEAFF	TGTGCCAGCAGCTCGACCTCAGTGAACACTGAAGCTTTCTTT
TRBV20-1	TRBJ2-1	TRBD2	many	CSARDQRGLRFF	TGCAGTGCTAGAGATCAGCGGGGCCTTAGGTTCTTC
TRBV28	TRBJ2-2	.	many	CASNPTPNTGELFF	TGTGCCAGCAATCCGACCCCAAACACCGGGGAGCTGTTTTTT
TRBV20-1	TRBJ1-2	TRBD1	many	CSARDGGQGYYGYTF	TGCAGTGCTAGAGACGGTGGACAGGGGTACTATGGCTACACCTTC
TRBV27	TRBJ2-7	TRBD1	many	CASRRLGTATKYEQYF	TGTGCCAGCAGACGACTTGGGACAGCGACCAAATACGAGCAGTACTTC
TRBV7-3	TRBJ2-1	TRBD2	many	CASSWGSGRSGEQFF	TGTGCCAGCAGCTGGGGGAGCGGGAGGAGTGGTGAGCAGTTCTTC
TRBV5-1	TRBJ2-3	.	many	CASSGGDTDTQYF	TGCGCCAGCAGCGGAGGGGACACAGATACGCAGTATTTT
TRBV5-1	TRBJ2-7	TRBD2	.	CASSWGLAGDEQYF	TGCGCCAGCAGCTGGGGACTAGCGGGGGACGAGCAGTACTTC
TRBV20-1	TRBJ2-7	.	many	CSAIHGGGYEQYF	TGCAGTGCTATTCATGGGGGCGGGTACGAGCAGTACTTC
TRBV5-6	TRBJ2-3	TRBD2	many	CASSATLAGGLDTQYF	TGTGCCAGCAGCGCCACGCTAGCGGGGGGGCTGGATACGCAGTATTTT
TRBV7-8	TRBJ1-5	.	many	CASSLRGQPQHF	TGTGCCAGCAGCTTACGAGGGCAGCCCCAGCATTTT
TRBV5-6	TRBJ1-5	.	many	CASSLGRATLWNQPQHF	TGTGCCAGCAGCTTGGGGAGGGCCACGCTATGGAATCAGCCCCAGCATTTT
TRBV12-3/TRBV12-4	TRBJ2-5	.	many	CASSFSGWETQYF	TGTGCCAGCAGTTTCTCAGGGTGGGAGACCCAGTACTTC
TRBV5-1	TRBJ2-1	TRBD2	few	CASSLDGGAHNEQFF	TGCGCCAGCAGCTTGGACGGGGGGGCACACAATGAGCAGTTCTTC
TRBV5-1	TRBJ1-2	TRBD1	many	CASSLPTGGIDYGYTF	TGCGCCAGCAGCCTCCCGACAGGGGGAATCGACTATGGCTACACCTTC
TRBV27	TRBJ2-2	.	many	CASSWGPRTGELFF	TGTGCCAGCAGTTGGGGGCCCCGGACCGGGGAGCTGTTTTTT
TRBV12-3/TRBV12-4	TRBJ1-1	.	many	CASSFSGRNTEAFF	TGTGCCAGCAGTTTTTCAGGGCGAAACACTGAAGCTTTCTTT